The present TCR beta chain was sequenced within a study of blood T cells in healthy people across ages. Germline lookup yields CDR1 SGHAT and CDR2 FQNNGV. The junction had 13 bases not matched to a gene; V was cut back by 5 bases and J by 10 bases. CDR3 length: 15 amino acids. For the second PCR, which ran for roughly 6 to 12 cycles, a sample-barcoded 5' primer and a J-beta primer mix were used. One entry per CDR3 protein, called by TCRdb with MiXCR from the 5' RACE reads. The sample holds 750,000 or so distinct CDR3 sequences, approximately 25% seen once. The sample also formed part of further work on T cells of mothers and their children. This second report adds: The shaping of TCR recombination output by thymic selection is similar in related and unrelated pairs.

The rearrangement links TRBV11-2 to TRBJ2-1, with 8 bases aligning to TRBD2. The specimen was blood. This TCR derives from a boy between 5 and 17 years old in good health. The CDR3 reads CASSPSPLAGGEQFF. Written as DNA, the CDR3 is TGTGCCAGCAGCCCTAGCCCGCTAGCGGGTGGGGAGCAGTTCTTC.